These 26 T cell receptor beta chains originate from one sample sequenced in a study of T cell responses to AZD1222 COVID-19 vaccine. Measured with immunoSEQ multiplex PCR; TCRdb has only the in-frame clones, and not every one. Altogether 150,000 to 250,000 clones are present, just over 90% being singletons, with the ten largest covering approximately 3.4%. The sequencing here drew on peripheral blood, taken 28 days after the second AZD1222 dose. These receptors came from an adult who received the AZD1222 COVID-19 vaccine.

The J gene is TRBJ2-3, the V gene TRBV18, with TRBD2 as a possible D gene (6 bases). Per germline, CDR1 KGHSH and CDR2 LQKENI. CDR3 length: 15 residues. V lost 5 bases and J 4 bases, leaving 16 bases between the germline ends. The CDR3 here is CASSYGGPSADTQYF. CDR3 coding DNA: TGTGCCAGCTCATATGGAGGGCCGAGCGCAGATACGCAGTATTTT.

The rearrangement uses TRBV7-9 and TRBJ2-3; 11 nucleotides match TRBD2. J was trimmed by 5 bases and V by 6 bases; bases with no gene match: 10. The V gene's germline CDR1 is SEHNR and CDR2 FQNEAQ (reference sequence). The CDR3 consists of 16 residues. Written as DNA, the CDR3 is TGTGCCAGCAGGCTAGCTAGCGGGAGGCCAAGAGATACGCAGTATTTT. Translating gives CASRLASGRPRDTQYF.

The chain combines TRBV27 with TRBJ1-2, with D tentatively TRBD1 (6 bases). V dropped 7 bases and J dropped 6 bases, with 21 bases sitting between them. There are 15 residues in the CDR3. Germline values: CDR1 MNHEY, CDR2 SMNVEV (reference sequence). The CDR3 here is CASTPLAGDYDGYTF. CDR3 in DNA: TGTGCCAGCACCCCATTGGCAGGGGACTACGATGGCTACACCTTC.

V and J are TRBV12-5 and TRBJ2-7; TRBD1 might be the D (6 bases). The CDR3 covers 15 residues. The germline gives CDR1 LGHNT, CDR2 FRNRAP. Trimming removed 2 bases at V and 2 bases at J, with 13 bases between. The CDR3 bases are TGTGCTAGTGGTTTGCCCGAGGGGGTGACCTACGAGCAGTACTTC. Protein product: CASGLPEGVTYEQYF.

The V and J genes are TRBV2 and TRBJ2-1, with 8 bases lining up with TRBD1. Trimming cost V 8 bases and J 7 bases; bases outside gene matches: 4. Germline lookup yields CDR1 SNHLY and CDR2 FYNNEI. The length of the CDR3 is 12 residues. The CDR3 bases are TGTGCCAGCCACCGACAGGGGAATGAGCAGTTCTTC. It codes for CASHRQGNEQFF.

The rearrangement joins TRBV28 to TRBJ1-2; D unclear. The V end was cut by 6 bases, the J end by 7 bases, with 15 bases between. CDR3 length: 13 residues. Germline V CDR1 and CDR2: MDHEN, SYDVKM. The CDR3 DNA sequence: TGTGCCAGCAGCCGCGTCTTGGGAGCTGGCTACACCTTC. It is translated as CASSRVLGAGYTF.

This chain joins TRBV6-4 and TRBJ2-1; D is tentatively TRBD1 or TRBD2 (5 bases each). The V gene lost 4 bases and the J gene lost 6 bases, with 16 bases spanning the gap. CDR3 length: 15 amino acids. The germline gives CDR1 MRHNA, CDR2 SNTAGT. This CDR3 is CASSVGGTVSNEQFF. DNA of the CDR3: TGTGCCAGCAGTGTTGGTGGGACGGTTAGCAATGAGCAGTTCTTC.

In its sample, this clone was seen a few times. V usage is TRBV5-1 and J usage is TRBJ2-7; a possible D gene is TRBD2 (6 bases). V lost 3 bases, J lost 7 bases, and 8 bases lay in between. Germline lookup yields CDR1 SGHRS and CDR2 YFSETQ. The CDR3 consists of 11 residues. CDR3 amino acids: CASSYREEQYF. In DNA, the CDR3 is TGCGCCAGCAGCTATCGGGAGGAGCAGTACTTC.

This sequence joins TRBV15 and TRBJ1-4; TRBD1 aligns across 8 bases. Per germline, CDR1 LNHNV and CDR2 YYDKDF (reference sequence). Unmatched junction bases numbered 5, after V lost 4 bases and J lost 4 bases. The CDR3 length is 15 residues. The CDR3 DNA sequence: TGTGCCACCAGCACCCAGGGGGCCATTAATGAAAAACTGTTTTTT. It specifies CATSTQGAINEKLFF.

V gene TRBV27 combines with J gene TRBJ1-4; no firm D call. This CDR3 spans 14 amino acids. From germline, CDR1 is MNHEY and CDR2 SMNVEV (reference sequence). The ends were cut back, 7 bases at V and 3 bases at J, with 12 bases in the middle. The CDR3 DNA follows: TGTGCCAGCAAAAAAGGGCAGTCTAATGAAAAACTGTTTTTT. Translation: CASKKGQSNEKLFF.

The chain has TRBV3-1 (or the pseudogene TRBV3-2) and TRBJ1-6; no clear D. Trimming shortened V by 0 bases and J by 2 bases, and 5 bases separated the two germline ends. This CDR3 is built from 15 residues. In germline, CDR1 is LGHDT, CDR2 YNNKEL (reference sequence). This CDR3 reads CASSQDWAYNSPLHF. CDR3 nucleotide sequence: TGTGCCAGCAGCCAAGACTGGGCCTATAATTCACCCCTCCACTTT.

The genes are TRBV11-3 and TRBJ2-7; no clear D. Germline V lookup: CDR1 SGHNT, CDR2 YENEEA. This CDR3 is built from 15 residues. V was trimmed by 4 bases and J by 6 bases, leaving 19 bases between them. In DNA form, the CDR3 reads TGTGCCAGCAGCTCCCTAGGGAACACCTATAGCGAGCAGTACTTC. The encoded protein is CASSSLGNTYSEQYF.

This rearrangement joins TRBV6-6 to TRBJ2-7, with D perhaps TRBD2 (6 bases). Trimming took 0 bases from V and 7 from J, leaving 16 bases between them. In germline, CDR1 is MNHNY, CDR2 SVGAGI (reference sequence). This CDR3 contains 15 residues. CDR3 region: CASSYSGTPSWEQYF. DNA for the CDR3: TGTGCCAGCAGTTACTCCGGGACTCCCTCATGGGAGCAGTACTTC.

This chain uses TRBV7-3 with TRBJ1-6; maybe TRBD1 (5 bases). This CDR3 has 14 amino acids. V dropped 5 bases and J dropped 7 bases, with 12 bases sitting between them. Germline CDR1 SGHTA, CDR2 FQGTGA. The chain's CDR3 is CASSPGRDNSPLHF. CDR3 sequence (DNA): TGTGCCAGCAGCCCTGGACGGGACAATTCACCCCTCCACTTT.

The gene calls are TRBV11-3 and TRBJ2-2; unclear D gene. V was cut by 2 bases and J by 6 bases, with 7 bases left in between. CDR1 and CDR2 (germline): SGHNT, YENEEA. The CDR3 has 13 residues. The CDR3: CASSLRPAGELFF. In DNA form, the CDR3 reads TGTGCCAGCAGCTTACGGCCCGCCGGGGAGCTGTTTTTT.

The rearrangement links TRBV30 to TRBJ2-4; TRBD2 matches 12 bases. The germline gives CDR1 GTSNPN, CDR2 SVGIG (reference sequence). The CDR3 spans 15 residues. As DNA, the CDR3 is TGTGCTTCCACCCCGACTAGCGGGAGAGGGAACATTCAGTACTTC. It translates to CASTPTSGRGNIQYF.

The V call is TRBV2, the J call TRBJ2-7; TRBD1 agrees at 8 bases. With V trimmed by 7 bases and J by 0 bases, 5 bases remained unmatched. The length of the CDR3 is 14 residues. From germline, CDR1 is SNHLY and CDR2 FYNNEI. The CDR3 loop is CASKSQGASYEQYF. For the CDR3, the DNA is TGTGCCAGCAAGTCCCAGGGGGCCTCCTACGAGCAGTACTTC.

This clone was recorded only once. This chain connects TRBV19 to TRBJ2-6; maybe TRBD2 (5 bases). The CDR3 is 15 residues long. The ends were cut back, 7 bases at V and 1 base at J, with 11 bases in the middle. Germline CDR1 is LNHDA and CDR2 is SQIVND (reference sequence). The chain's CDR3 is CASTHPGSGANVLTF. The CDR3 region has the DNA TGTGCCAGTACTCATCCGGGGTCTGGGGCCAACGTCCTGACTTTC.

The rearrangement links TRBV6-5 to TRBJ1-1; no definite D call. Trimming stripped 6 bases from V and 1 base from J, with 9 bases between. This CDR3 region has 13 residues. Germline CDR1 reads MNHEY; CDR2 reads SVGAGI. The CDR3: CASSATENTEAFF. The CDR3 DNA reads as TGTGCCAGCAGCGCGACCGAGAACACTGAAGCTTTCTTT.

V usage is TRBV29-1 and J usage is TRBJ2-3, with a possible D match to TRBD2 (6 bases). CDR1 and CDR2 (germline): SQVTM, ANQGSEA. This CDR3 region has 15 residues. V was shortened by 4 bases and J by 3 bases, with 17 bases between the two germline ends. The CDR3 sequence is CSVGRGGAKTDTQYF. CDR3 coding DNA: TGCAGCGTTGGGAGAGGCGGGGCCAAAACAGATACGCAGTATTTT.

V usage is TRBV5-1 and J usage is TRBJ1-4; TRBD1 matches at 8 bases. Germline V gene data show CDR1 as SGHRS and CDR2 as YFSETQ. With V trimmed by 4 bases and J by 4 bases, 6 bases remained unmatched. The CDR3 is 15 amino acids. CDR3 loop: CASSPQGAFNEKLFF. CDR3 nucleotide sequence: TGCGCCAGCAGCCCCCAGGGGGCGTTTAATGAAAAACTGTTTTTT.

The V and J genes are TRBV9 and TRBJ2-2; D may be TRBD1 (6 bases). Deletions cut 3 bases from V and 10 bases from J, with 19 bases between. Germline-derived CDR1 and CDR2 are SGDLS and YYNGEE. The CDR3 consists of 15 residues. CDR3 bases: TGTGCCAGCAGCGCCGAACAGGGTTCAGGCGAGGAGCTGTTTTTT. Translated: CASSAEQGSGEELFF.

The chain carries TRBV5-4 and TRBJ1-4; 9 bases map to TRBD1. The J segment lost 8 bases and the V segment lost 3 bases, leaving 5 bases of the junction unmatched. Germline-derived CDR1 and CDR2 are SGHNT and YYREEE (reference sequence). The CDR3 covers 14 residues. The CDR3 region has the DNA TGTGCCAGCAGCTCCAGACAGGGGGGAGAAAAACTGTTTTTT. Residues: CASSSRQGGEKLFF.

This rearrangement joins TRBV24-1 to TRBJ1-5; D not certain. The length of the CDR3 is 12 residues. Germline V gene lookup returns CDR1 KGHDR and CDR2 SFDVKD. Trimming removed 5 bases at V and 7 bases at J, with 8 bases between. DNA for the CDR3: TGTGCCACCAGTGCCTTGGGCCAGCCCCAGCATTTT. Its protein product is CATSALGQPQHF.

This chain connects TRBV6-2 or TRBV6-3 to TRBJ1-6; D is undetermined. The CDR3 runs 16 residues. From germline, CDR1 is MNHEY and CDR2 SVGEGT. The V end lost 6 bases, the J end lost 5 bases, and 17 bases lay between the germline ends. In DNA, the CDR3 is TGTGCCAGCAGCAGTGCGACAAGCACGGATAATTCACCCCTCCACTTT. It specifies CASSSATSTDNSPLHF.

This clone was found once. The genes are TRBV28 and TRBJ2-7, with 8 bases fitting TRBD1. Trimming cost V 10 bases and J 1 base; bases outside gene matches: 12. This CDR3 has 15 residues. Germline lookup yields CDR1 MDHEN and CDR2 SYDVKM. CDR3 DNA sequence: TGTGCCACTGGGGTGGACAGGGCCTCATCCTACGAGCAGTACTTC. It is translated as CATGVDRASSYEQYF.